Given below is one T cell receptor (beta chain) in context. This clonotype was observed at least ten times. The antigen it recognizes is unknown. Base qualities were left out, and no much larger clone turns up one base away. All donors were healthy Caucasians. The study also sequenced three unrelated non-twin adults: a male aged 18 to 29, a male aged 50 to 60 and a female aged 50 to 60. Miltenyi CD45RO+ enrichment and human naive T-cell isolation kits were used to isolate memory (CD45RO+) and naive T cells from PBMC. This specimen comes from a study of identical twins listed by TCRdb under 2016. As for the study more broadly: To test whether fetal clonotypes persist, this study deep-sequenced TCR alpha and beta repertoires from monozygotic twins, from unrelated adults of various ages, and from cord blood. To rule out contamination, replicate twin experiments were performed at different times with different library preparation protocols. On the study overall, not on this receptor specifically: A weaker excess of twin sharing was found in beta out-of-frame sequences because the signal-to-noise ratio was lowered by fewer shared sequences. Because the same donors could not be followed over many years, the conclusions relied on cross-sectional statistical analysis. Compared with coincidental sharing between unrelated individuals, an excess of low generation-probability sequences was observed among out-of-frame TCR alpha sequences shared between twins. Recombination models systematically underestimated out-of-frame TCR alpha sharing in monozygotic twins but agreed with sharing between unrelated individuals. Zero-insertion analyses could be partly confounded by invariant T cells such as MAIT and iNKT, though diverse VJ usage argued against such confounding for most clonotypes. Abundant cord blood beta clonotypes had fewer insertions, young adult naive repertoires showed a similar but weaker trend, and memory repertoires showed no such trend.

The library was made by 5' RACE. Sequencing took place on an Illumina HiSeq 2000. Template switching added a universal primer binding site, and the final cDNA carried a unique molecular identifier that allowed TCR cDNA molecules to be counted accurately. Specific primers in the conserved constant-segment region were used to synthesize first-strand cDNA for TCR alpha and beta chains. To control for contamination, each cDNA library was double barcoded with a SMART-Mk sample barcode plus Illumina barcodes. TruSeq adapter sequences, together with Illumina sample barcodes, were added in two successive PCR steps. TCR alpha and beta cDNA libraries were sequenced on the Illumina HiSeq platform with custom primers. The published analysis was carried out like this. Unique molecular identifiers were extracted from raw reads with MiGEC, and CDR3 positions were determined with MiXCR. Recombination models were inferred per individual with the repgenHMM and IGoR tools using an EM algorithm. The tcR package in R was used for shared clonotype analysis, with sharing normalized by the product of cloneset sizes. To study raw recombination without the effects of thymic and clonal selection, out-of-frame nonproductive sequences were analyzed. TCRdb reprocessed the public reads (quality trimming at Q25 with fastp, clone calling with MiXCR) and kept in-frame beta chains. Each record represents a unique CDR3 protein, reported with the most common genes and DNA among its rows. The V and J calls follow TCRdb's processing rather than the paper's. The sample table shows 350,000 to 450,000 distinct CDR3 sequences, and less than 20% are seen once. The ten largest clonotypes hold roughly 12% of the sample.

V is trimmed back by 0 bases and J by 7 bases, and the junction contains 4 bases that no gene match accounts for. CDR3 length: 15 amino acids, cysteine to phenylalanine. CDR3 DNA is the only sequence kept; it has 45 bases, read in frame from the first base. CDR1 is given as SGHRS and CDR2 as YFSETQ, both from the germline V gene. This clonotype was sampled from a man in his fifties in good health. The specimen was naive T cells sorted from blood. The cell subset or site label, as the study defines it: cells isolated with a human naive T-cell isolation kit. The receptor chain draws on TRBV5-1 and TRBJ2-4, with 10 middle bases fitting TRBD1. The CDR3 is CASSLETGGSNIQYF. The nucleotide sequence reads TGCGCCAGCAGCTTGGAGACAGGGGGCAGTAACATTCAGTACTTC.